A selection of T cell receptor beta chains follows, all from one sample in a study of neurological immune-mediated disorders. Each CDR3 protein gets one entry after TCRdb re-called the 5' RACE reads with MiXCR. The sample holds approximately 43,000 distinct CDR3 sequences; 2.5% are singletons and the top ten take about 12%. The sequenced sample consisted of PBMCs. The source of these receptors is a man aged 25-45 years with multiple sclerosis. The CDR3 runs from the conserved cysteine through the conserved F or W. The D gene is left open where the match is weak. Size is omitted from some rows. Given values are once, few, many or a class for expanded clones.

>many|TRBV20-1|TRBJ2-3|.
TGCAGTGCTCCCAACCCAGCAGACTATAGCACAGATACGCAGTATTTT
CSAPNPADYSTDTQYF
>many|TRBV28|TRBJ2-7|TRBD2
TGTGCCAGCAGTTTACTACCGGGACCGGGGGGAGAGCAGTACTTC
CASSLLPGPGGEQYF
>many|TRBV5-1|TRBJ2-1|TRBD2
TGCGCCAGCAGCTTAGGACTAGCGGGGGTAGATGAGCAGTTCTTC
CASSLGLAGVDEQFF
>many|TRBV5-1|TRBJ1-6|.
TGCGCCAGCAATTCGGACGGGAATTCACCCCTCCACTTT
CASNSDGNSPLHF
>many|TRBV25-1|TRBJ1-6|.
TGTGCCAGCAGTGACAGGGTCTGGGGTAATTCACCCCTCCACTTT
CASSDRVWGNSPLHF
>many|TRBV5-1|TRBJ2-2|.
TGCGCCAGCAGCAAAGATGCGAACACCGGGGAGCTGTTTTTT
CASSKDANTGELFF
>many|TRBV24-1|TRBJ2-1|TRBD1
TGTGCCACCAGTGATACAGGGGAATCCTACAATGAGCAGTTCTTC
CATSDTGESYNEQFF
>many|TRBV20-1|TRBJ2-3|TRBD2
TGCAGTGCTCTTGGGACTAGCGGACTCTCTAGCACAGATACGCAGTATTTT
CSALGTSGLSSTDTQYF
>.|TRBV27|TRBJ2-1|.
TGTGCCAGCAGTTTGGGGGGCCCCAATGAGCAGTTCTTC
CASSLGGPNEQFF
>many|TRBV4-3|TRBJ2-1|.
.
CASSQDRVGSGIMFF
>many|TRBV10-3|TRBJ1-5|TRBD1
TGTGCCACCGCCGGGACAGGGAACAATCAGCCCCAGCATTTT
CATAGTGNNQPQHF
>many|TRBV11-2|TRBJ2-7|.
TGTGCCAGCAGCTCGCGACAGTTATACTCCTACGAGCAGTACTTC
CASSSRQLYSYEQYF
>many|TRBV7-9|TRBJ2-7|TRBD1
TGTGCCAGCAGCTTACCGGGACAGCCCTACGAGCAGTACTTC
CASSLPGQPYEQYF
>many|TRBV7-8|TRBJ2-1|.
TGTGCCAGCAGCCTGGACCGAGGGGTTCTGAGGGTGAATGAGCAGTTCTTC
CASSLDRGVLRVNEQFF
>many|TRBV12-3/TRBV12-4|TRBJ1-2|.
TGTGCCAGCAGTTTGACTGTATATGGCTACACCTTC
CASSLTVYGYTF
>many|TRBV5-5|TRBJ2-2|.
TGTGCCAGCAGTCTGACGGGAAGGTCGTCCGGGGAGCTGTTTTTT
CASSLTGRSSGELFF
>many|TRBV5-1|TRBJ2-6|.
TGCGCCAGCAGGACGACAGATTCTGGGGCCAACGTCCTGACTTTC
CASRTTDSGANVLTF
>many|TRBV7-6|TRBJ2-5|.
TGTGCCAGCAGCTTAGTACAGCAAGAGACCCAGTACTTC
CASSLVQQETQYF
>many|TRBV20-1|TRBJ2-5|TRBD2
TGCAGTGCTATGACGAGGGAGGGCCTCCAAGAGACCCAGTACTTC
CSAMTREGLQETQYF
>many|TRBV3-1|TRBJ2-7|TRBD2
TGTGCCAGCAGCCCAAACCTGGGAGGGGTAGTCTACGAGCAGTACTTC
CASSPNLGGVVYEQYF
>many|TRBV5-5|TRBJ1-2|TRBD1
TGTGCCAGCAGCTCACGGACAGGGCCTCATGGCTACACCTTC
CASSSRTGPHGYTF
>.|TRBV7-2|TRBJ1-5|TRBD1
TGTGCCAGCAGCTCATACAGGGGAAGCCAGCCCCAGCATTTT
CASSSYRGSQPQHF
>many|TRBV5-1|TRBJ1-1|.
TGCGCCAGCAGCTTGGAGGCAGAGAGTAACACTGAAGCTTTCTTT
CASSLEAESNTEAFF
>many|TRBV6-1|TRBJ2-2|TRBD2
TGTGCCAGCAGTGAACTAGCGGGGGACACCGGGGAGCTGTTTTTT
CASSELAGDTGELFF
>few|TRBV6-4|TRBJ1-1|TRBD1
TGTGCCAGCAGTGAAAGACAGGGCACTGAAGCTTTCTTT
CASSERQGTEAFF
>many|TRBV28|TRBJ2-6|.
TGTGCCAGCAGTTTTCGACTCTCTGGGGCCAACGTCCTGACTTTC
CASSFRLSGANVLTF
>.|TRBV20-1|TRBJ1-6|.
TGCAGTGCTAGAGATAATCTCTCCTATAATTCAACCCTCAACTTT
CSARDNLSYNSTLNF
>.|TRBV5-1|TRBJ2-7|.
TGCGCCAGCAGCTTGGATAACAGTTGGGTAAGCGAGCAGTACTTC
CASSLDNSWVSEQYF
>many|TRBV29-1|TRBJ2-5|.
TGCAGCGTTGAAGACCCGGGGGAGACCCAGTACTTC
CSVEDPGETQYF
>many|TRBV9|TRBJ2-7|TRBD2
TGTGCCAGCAGCCCCGCCGGGCTAGCGGGACACGAGCAGTACTTC
CASSPAGLAGHEQYF
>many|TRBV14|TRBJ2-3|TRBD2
TGTGCCAGCGGACTAGGCTTAGATACGCAGTATTTT
CASGLGLDTQYF
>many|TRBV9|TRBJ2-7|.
TGTGCCAGCAGCTCCTCCGGGACTCTCTTAGACGAGCAGTACTTC
CASSSSGTLLDEQYF
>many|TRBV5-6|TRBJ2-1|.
TGTGCCAGCAGCCCGCTCTGGGGCGGGTCCTACAATGAGCAGTTCTTC
CASSPLWGGSYNEQFF
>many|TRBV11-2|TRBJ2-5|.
TGTGCCAGCAGCTTAGAGTGGGGGCAGCAAGAGACCCAGTACTTC
CASSLEWGQQETQYF
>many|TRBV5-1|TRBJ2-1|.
TGCGCCAGCAGCTTGGACGCCGGGCTCAGAAATGAGCAGTTCTTC
CASSLDAGLRNEQFF
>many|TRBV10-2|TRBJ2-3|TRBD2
TGCGCCAGCAGTGAGCACCGGGGGGGCCCCACAGATACGCAGTATTTT
CASSEHRGGPTDTQYF
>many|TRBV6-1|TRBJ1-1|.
TGTGCCAGCAAAGACAGGACGAACACTGAAGCTTTCTTT
CASKDRTNTEAFF
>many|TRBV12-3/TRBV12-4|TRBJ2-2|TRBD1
TGTGCCAGCAGTTTACTACAGGGGACCGGGGAGCTGTTTTTT
CASSLLQGTGELFF
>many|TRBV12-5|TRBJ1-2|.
TGTGCTAGTGGTAGAGACAGCAACTATGGCTACACCTTC
CASGRDSNYGYTF